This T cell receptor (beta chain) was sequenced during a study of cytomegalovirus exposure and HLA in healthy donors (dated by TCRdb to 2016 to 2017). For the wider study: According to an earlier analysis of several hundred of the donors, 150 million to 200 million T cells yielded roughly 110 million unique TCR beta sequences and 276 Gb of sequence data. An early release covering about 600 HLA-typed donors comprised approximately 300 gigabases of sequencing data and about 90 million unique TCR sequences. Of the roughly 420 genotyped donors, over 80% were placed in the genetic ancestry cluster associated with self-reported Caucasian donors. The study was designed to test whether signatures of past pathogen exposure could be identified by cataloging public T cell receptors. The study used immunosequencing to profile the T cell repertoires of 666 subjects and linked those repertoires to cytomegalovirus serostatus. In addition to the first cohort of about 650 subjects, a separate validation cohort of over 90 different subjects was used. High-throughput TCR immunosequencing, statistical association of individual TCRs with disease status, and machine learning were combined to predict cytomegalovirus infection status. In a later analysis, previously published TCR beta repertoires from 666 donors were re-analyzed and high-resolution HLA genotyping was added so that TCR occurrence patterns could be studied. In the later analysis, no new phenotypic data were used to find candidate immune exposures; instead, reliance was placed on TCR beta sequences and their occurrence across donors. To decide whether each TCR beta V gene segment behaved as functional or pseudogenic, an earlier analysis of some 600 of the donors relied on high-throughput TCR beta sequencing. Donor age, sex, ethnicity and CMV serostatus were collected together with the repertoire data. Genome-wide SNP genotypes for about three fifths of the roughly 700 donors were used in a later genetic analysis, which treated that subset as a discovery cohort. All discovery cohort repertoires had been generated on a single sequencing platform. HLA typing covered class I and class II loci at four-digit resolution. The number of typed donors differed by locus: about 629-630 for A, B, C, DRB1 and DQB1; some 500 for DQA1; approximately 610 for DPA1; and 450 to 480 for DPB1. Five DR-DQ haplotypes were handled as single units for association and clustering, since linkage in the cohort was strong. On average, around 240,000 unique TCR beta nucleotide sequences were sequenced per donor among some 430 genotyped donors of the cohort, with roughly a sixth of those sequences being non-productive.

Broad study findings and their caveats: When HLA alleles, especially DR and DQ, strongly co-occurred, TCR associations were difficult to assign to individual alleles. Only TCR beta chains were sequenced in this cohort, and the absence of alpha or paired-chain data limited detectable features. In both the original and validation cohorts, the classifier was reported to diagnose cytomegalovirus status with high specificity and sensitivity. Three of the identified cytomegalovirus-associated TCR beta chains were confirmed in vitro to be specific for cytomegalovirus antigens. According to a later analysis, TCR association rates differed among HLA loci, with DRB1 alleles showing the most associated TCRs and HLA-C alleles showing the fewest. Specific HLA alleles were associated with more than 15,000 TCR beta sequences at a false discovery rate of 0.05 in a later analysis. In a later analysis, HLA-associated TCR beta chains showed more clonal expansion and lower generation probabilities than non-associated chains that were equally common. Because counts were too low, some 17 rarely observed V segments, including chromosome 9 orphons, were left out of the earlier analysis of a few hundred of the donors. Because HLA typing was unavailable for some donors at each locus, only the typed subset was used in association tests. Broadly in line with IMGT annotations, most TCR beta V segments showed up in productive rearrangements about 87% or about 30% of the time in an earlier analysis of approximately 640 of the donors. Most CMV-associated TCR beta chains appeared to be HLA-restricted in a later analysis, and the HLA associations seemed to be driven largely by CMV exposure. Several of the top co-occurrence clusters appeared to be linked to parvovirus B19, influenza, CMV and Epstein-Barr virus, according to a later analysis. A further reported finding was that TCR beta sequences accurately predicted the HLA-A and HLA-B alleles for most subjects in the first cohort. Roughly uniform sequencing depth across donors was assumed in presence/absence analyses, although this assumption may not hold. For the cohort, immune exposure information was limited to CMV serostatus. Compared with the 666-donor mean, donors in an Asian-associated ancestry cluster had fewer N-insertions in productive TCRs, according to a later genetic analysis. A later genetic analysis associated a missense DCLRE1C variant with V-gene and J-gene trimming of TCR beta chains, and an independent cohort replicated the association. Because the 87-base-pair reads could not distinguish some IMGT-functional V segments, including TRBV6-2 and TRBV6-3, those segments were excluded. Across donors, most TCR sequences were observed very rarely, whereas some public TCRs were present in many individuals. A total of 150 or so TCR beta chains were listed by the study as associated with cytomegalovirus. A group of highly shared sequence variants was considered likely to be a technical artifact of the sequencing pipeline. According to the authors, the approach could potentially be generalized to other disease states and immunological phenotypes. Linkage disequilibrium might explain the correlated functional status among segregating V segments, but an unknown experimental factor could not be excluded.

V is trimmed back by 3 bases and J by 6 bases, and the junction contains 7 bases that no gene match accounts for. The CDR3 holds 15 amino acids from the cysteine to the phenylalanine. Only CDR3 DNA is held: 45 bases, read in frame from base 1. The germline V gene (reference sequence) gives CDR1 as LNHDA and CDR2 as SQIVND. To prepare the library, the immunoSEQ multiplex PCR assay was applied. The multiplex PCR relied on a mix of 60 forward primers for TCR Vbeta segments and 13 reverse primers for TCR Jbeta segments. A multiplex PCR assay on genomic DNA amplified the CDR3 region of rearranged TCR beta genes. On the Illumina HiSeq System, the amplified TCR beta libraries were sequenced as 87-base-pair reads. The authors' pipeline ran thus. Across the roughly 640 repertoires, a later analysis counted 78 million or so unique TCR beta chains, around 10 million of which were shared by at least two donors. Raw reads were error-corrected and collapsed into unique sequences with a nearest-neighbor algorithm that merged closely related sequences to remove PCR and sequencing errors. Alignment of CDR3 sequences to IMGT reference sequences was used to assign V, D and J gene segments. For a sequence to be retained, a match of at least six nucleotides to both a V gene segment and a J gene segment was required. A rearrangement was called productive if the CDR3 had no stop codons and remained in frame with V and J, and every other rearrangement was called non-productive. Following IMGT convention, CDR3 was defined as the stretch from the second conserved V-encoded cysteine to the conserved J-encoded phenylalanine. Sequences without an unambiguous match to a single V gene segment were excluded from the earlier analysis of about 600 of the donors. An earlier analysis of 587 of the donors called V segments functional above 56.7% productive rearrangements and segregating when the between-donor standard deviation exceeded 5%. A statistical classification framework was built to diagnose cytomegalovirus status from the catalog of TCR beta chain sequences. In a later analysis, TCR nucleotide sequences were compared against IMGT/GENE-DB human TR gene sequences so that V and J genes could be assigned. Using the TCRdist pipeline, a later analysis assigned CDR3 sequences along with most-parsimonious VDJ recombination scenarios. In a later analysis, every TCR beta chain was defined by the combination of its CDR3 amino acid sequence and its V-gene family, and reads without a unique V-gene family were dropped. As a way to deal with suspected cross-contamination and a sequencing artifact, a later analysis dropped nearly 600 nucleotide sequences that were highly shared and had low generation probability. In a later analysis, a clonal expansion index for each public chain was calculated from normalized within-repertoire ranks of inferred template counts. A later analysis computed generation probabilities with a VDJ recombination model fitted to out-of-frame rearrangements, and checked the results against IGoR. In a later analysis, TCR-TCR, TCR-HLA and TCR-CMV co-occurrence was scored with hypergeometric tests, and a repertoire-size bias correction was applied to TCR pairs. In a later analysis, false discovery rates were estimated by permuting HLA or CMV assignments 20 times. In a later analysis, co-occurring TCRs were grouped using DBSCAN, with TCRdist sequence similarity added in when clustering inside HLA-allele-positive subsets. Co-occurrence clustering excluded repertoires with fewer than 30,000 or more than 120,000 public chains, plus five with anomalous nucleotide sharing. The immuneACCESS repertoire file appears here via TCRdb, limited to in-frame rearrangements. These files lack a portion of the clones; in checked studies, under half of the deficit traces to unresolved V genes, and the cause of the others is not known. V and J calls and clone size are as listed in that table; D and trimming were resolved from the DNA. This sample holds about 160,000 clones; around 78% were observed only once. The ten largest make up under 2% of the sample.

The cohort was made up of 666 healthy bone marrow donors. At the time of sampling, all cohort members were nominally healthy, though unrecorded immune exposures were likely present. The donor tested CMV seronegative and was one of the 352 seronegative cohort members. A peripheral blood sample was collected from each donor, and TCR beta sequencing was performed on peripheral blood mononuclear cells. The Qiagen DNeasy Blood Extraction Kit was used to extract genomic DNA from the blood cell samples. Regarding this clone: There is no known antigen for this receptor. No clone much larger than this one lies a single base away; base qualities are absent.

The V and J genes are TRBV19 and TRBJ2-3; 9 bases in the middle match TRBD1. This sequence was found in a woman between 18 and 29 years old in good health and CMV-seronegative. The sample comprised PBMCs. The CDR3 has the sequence CASSIMGQGYDTQYF. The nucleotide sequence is TGTGCCAGTAGTATTATGGGACAGGGTTATGATACGCAGTATTTT.